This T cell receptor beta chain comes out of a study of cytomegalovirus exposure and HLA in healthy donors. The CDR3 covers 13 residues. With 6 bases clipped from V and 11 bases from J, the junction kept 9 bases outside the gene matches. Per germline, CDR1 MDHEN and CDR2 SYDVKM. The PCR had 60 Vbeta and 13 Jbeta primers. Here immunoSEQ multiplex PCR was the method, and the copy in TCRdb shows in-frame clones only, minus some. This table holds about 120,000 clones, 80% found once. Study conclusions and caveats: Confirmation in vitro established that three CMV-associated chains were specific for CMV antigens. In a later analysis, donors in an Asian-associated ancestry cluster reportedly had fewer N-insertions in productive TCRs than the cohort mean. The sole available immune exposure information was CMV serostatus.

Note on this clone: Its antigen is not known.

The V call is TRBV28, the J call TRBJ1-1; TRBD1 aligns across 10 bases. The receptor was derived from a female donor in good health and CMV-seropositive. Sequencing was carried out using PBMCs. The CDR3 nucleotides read TGTGCCAGCAGCAGAGGACAGGGGGATGGGGCTTTCTTT. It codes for CASSRGQGDGAFF. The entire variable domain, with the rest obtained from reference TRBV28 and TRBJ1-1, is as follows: DVKVTQSSRYLVKRTGEKVFLECVQDMDHENMFWYRQDPGLGLRLIYFSYDVKMKEKGDIPEGYSVSREKKERFSLILESASTNQTSMYLCASSRGQGDGAFFGQGTRLTVV.